These T cell receptor beta chains were read from a single sample in a study of PD-1 blockade in classical Hodgkin lymphoma. Assay used: immunoSEQ multiplex PCR; TCRdb lists only in-frame clones, some missing. Here the sample spans roughly 41,000 clones, 70% to 90% being singletons. The sample was peripheral blood mononuclear cells (PBMCs), taken before the second cycle of nivolumab. Source of these receptors: a human donor with classical Hodgkin lymphoma. The CDR3 runs from the conserved cysteine through the conserved F or W. The D gene is left open where the match is weak. Clone sizes are given selectively: once, few, many, or a class where the clone is expanded.

d_gene	v_gene	len	j_gene	abundance	CDR3nt	CDR3aa
TRBD2	TRBV10-3	16	TRBJ2-2	-	TGTGCCATCAGTGATAGTACTAGCGGGAGATCCGGGGAGCTGTTTTTT	CAISDSTSGRSGELFF
-	TRBV20-1	10	TRBJ1-1	-	TGCAGTGCCCCCCTCCAAAGAGCTTTCTTT	CSAPLQRAFF
-	TRBV29-1	12	TRBJ2-7	-	TGCAGCGTAAAGACAGACTCCTACGAGCAGTACTTC	CSVKTDSYEQYF
TRBD2	TRBV6-1	17	TRBJ2-1	-	TGTGCCATCAGTGAGAACCTACTAGCGGTACACTACAATGAGCAGTTCTTC	CAISENLLAVHYNEQFF
TRBD2	TRBV5-1	15	TRBJ2-1	-	TGCGCCAGCAGCTTGGTGGGTAGCGGGAGTTATGAGCAGTTCTTC	CASSLVGSGSYEQFF
TRBD1	TRBV2	15	TRBJ1-5	-	TGTGCCAGCAGTGAAGGGACAGGAGCATATCAGCCCCAGCATTTT	CASSEGTGAYQPQHF
TRBD1	TRBV12-5	17	TRBJ1-4	-	TGTGCTAGTGGTCCAATACCTAGCGGGACAGGGCCTGAAAAACTGTTTTTT	CASGPIPSGTGPEKLFF
-	TRBV9	15	TRBJ1-5	medium-sized	TGTGCCAGCAGCCCCGCCGGGGGTAGCAATCAGCCCCAGCATTTT	CASSPAGGSNQPQHF
-	TRBV21-1	15	TRBJ2-2	-	TGTGCCAGCAGCATGGGGACGGCGAACACCGGGGAGCTGTTTTTT	CASSMGTANTGELFF
-	TRBV11-3	16	TRBJ2-5	-	TGTGCCAGCAGCTTCACCCCTTCGTGGGTCCAAGAGACCCAGTACTTC	CASSFTPSWVQETQYF
TRBD1	TRBV18	15	TRBJ2-3	-	TGTGCCAGCTCCCCCGGGACAGGGGGCACGGATACGCAGTATTTT	CASSPGTGGTDTQYF
-	TRBV10-3	15	TRBJ2-3	-	TGTGCCATCAGTGATCGGCCCCAGACTTCAGATACGCAGTATTTT	CAISDRPQTSDTQYF
TRBD1	TRBV19	19	TRBJ1-4	-	TGTGCCAGTAGTACGCCAGGACAGGGGGTATACGTGGCTAATGAAAAACTGTTTTTT	CASSTPGQGVYVANEKLFF
-	TRBV28	18	TRBJ2-1	-	TGTGCCAGCAGTTTCCCGAGGGTAGCGTCCTACTCCTACAATGAGCAGTTCTTC	CASSFPRVASYSYNEQFF
-	TRBV7-9	14	TRBJ2-2	-	TGTGCCAGCAGCTTAAGTCGGGGGATCGGGGAGCTGTTTTTT	CASSLSRGIGELFF
-	TRBV10-1	14	TRBJ1-3	once	TGCGCCAGCAGGCCGGGAGGACCTGGAAACACCATATATTTT	CASRPGGPGNTIYF
-	TRBV6-5	11	TRBJ1-2	-	TGTGCCAGCAGCCAGCCCTATGGCTACACCTTC	CASSQPYGYTF
TRBD2	TRBV5-1	16	TRBJ2-3	once	TGCGCCAGCAGCCTGGGACTAGCGGGAGACACAGATACGCAGTATTTT	CASSLGLAGDTDTQYF
-	TRBV7-6	15	TRBJ2-7	-	TGTGCCAGCAGCCCCGAGCTTGCGGGGTACTACGAGCAGTACTTC	CASSPELAGYYEQYF
-	TRBV9	13	TRBJ2-1	-	TGTGCCAGCAGCGCGAGACTAGACAATGAGCAGTTCTTC	CASSARLDNEQFF
-	TRBV7-9	16	TRBJ1-1	-	TGTGCCAGCAGCTTGCAGGGTGCCGCTATGAACACTGAAGCTTTCTTT	CASSLQGAAMNTEAFF
-	TRBV12-5	16	TRBJ2-1	-	TGTGCTAGTGCCAACGGCAAGGGGGAGGGGGACAATGAGCAGTTCTTC	CASANGKGEGDNEQFF
-	TRBV30	13	TRBJ2-5	-	TGTGCCTGGAGTTGGGGGCTAGGGGAGACCCAGTACTTC	CAWSWGLGETQYF
-	TRBV11-2	15	TRBJ1-2	-	TGTGCCAGCAGCGGGGCTTGGAGGGGCTACTATGGCTACACCTTC	CASSGAWRGYYGYTF
-	TRBV2	14	TRBJ1-3	-	TGTGCCAGCAGTGTAATTACAGGGGGAAACACCATATATTTT	CASSVITGGNTIYF
TRBD1	TRBV19	17	TRBJ1-2	-	TGTGCCAGTTATCCAAGTCACAGGGGAATTCAGAGCTATGGCTACACCTTC	CASYPSHRGIQSYGYTF
-	TRBV7-9	15	TRBJ1-2	-	TGTGCCAGCAGCTTATTCGCGACAGATAGCTATGGCTACACCTTC	CASSLFATDSYGYTF
-	TRBV6-5	14	TRBJ2-7	-	TGTGCCAGCAGTTACAGGGTTAACCCCTACGAGCAGTACTTC	CASSYRVNPYEQYF